This entry describes one T cell receptor beta chain. The antigen is not known. It may be a read error: a sequence one base away is much more abundant. The germline gives CDR1 ENHRY, CDR2 SYGVKD. The CDR3 spans 15 residues. The sample belongs to a study of blood T cells in healthy people across ages. Study-wide results and caveats: Aged donors had fewer naive CD4+ cells and lower diversity than long-lived donors. PBMCs left unsorted prevented a conclusive naive versus antigen-experienced comparison. Because donor CMV status was unknown, expanded clonotype changes were possibly confounded.

A second PCR, run for roughly 7 to 11 cycles, used a sample-barcoded 5' primer plus a J-beta primer mix. TCRdb itself ran the 5' RACE reads through MiXCR, one entry per CDR3 protein. This sample has more than 800,000 distinct CDR3 sequences, with around 28% found just once. This rearrangement joins TRBV10-3 to TRBJ2-3; 7 bases line up with TRBD2. Sequencing was done on a sample of blood. The origin of this receptor is a woman older than 75 in good health. The CDR3 nucleotides are TGTGCCGTCAGTGAGCAAGCGGGGTTTACAGATACGCAGTATTTT. This codes for CAVSEQAGFTDTQYF.